Below are 5 T cell receptor beta chains sequenced from a single sample in a study of blood T cell repertoires in COVID-19. Profiled with immunoSEQ multiplex PCR; TCRdb holds only in-frame clones, not every one. The sample lists fewer than 450,000 clones, around 86% occurring once. Material for sequencing was peripheral blood. These receptors all stem from a woman in her forties or fifties with COVID-19, enrolled during active disease.

The CDR3 DNA is TGTGCCAGCTCACCACCGCCAGGGGGCCAGCCCCAGCATTTT. Protein: CASSPPPGGQPQHF. The chain employs TRBV18 and TRBJ1-5; 8 bases match TRBD1. The length of the CDR3 is 14 residues. Germline V gene sequence: CDR1 KGHSH, CDR2 LQKENI. The ends lost 0 bases at V and 7 bases at J; junction bases unmatched: 2.

This sequence joins TRBV2 and TRBJ1-2; 8 bases agree with TRBD1. From germline, CDR1 is SNHLY and CDR2 FYNNEI. V shed 8 bases, J shed 5 bases, and the junction held 10 bases outside the gene matches. This CDR3 comprises 14 residues. In DNA form, the CDR3 reads TGTGCCAGCCAGAACAGGGGGAATTTGTATGGCTACACCTTC. Translating it yields CASQNRGNLYGYTF.

The J gene is TRBJ1-2, the V gene TRBV27; possible D gene TRBD1, 5 bases. The V end lost 7 bases, the J end lost 4 bases, and 16 bases lay between the germline ends. This CDR3 has 14 amino acids. CDR1 is MNHEY, CDR2 SMNVEV, per germline (reference sequence). DNA for the CDR3: TGTGCCAGCACGGCAGCCGGGACTGGCTATGGCTACACCTTC. Protein sequence: CASTAAGTGYGYTF.

The genes are TRBV7-2 and TRBJ2-1; D call uncertain. Deletions cut 1 base from V and 15 bases from J, with 13 bases between. The CDR3 consists of 12 residues. The V gene's germline CDR1 is SGHTA and CDR2 FQGNSA. In DNA form, the CDR3 reads TGTGCCAGCAGCTTAGTGGCAGTGTCTGTGTTCTTC. Its translation: CASSLVAVSVFF.

Worth noting for this clone: Different DNA sequences within this sample yield the same CDR3. The gene calls are TRBV5-8 and TRBJ2-2; D is uncertain. The CDR3 sequence is 14 residues long. The ends were cut back, 1 base at V and 4 bases at J, with 8 bases in the middle. Germline V gives CDR1 SGHTS, CDR2 YDEGEE. The CDR3 sequence is CASSLNGGTGELFF. The CDR3 region has the DNA TGTGCCAGCAGCTTGAATGGCGGCACCGGGGAGCTGTTTTTT.